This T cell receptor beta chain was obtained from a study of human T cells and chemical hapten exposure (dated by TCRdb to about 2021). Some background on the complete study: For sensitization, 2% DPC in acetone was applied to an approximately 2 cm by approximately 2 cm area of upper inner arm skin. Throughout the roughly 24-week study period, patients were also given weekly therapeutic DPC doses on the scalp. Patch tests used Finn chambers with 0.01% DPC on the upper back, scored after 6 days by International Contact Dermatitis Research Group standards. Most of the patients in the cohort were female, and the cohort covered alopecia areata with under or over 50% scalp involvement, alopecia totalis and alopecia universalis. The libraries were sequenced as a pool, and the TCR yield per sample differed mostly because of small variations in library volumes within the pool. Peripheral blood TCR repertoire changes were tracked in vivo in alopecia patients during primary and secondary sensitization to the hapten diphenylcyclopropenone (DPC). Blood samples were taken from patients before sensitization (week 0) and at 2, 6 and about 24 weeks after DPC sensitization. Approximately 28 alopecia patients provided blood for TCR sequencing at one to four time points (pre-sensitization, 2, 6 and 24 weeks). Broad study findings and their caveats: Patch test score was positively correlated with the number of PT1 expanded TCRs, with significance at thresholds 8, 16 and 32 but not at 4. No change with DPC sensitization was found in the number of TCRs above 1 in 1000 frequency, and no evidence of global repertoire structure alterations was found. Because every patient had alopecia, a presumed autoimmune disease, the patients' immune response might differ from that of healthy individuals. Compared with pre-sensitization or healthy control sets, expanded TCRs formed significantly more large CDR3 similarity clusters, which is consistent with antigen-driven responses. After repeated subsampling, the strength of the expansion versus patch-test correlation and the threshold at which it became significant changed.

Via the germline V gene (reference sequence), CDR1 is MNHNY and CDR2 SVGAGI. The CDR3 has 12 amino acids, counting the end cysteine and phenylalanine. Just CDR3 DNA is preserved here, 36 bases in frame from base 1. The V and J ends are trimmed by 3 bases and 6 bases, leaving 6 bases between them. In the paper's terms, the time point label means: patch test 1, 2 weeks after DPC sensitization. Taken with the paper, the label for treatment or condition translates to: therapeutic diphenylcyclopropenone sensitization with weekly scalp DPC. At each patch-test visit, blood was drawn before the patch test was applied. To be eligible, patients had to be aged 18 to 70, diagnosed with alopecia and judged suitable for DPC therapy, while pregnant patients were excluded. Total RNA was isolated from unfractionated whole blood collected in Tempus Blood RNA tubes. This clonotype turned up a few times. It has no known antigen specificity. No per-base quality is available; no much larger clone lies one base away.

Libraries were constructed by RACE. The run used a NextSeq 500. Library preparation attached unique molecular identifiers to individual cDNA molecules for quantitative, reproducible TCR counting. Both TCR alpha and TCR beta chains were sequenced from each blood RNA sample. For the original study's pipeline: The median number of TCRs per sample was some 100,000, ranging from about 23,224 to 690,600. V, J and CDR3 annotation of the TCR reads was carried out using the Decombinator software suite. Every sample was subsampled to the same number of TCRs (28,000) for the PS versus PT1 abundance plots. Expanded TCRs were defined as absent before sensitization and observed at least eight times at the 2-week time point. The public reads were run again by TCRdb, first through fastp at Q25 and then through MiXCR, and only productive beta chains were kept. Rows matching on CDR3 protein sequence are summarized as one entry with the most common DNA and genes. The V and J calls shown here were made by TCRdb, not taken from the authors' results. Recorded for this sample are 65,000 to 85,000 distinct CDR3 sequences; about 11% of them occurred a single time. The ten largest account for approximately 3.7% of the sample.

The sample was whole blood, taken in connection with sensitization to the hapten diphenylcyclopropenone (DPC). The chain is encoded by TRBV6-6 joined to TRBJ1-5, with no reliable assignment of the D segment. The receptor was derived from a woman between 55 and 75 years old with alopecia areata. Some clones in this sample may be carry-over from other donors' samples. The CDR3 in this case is CASSYEVQPQHF. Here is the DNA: TGTGCCAGCAGTTATGAGGTTCAGCCCCAGCATTTT.